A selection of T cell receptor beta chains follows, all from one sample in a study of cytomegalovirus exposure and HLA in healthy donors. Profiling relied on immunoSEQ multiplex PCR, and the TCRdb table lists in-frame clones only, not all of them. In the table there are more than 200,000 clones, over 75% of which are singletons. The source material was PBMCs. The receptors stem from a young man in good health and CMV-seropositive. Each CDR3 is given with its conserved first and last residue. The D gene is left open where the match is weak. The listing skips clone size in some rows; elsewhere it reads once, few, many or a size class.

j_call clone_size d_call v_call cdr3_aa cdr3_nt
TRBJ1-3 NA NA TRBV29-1 CSVVGGRVGNTIYF TGCAGCGTTGTGGGAGGACGGGTCGGAAACACCATATATTTT
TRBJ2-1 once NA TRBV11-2 CASSSELGTPLNNEQFF TGTGCCAGCAGCTCCGAGCTTGGGACTCCTCTCAACAATGAGCAGTTCTTC
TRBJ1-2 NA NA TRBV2 CASMEAGEGYGYTF TGTGCCAGCATGGAGGCAGGGGAGGGGTATGGCTACACCTTC
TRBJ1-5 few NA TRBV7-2 CASSSDYQPQHF TGTGCCAGCAGCTCCGATTACCAGCCCCAGCATTTT
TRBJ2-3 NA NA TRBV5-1 CASSRDREADTQYF TGCGCCAGCTCCCGAGACAGGGAGGCGGATACGCAGTATTTT
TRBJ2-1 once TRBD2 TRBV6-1 CASSVGSGRAGEQFF TGTGCCAGCAGTGTAGGTAGCGGGAGGGCTGGAGAGCAGTTCTTC
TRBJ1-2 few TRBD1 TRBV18 CASSPFTGGVGYTF TGTGCCAGCTCACCATTTACAGGGGGCGTTGGCTACACCTTC
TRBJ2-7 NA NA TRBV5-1 CASSSVIYEQYF TGCGCCAGCAGCTCGGTAATCTACGAGCAGTACTTC
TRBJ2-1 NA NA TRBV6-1 CASRPGLENYNEQFF TGTGCCAGCAGGCCTGGACTGGAGAACTACAATGAGCAGTTCTTC
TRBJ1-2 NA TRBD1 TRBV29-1 CSVSGQVIYGYTF TGCAGCGTTTCAGGACAGGTGATTTATGGCTACACCTTC
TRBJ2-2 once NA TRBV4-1 CASSQDNGYTGGELFF TGCGCCAGCAGCCAAGATAACGGGTACACGGGCGGGGAGCTGTTTTTT
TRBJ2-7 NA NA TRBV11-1 CASSLGVGAPGEQYF TGTGCCAGCAGCTTAGGGGTGGGGGCGCCGGGCGAGCAGTACTTC
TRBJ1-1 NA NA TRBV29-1 CSAPLGGQAFF TGCAGCGCCCCCCTTGGAGGCCAAGCTTTCTTT
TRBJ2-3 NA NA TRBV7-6 CASVPAVGPSTDTQYF TGTGCCAGCGTACCGGCGGTAGGCCCAAGCACAGATACGCAGTATTTT
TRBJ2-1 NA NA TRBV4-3 CASSQDTAEVYNEQFF TGCGCCAGCAGCCAAGATACCGCGGAGGTATACAATGAGCAGTTCTTC
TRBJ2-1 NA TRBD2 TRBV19 CASSIAASGRLAEQFF TGTGCCAGTAGTATAGCCGCTAGCGGGAGGTTAGCTGAGCAGTTCTTC
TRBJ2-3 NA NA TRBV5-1 CASSALEDTQYF TGCGCCAGCAGCGCTCTAGAGGATACGCAGTATTTT
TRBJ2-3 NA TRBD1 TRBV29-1 CSVRGRATDTQYF TGCAGCGTTAGGGGGCGAGCCACAGATACGCAGTATTTT
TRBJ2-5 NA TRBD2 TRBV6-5 CASSYSTLREGETQYF TGTGCCAGCAGTTACTCGACTCTCAGGGAGGGAGAGACCCAGTACTTC
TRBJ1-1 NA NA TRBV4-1 CASSLQQGLNTEAFF TGCGCCAGCAGCCTCCAACAGGGTCTGAACACTGAAGCTTTCTTT
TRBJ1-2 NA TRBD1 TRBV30 CAWSENRGRGYTF TGTGCCTGGAGCGAGAACAGGGGAAGGGGCTACACCTTC
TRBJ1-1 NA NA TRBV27 CASSLGRPLNTEAFF TGTGCCAGCAGTTTAGGGAGACCCTTGAACACTGAAGCTTTCTTT
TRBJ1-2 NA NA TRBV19 CASSGWDGYTF TGTGCCAGTAGTGGGTGGGATGGCTACACCTTC
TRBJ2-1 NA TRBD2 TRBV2 CASMAPGLASYNEQFF TGTGCCAGCATGGCTCCGGGACTAGCGTCATACAATGAGCAGTTCTTC
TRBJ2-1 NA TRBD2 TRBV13 CASSVTSGSAYNEQFF TGTGCCAGCAGCGTCACTAGCGGGAGTGCGTACAATGAGCAGTTCTTC
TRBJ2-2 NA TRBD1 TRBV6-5 CASRRGTANTGELFF TGTGCCAGCAGGAGGGGGACAGCCAACACCGGGGAGCTGTTTTTT
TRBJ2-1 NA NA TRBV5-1 CASSLVFKGLVGSSYNEQFF TGCGCCAGCAGCTTGGTCTTCAAGGGGCTGGTAGGGAGCTCCTACAATGAGCAGTTCTTC
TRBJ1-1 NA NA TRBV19 CASSMAGRRTEAFF TGTGCCAGTAGTATGGCGGGGCGAAGGACTGAAGCTTTCTTT
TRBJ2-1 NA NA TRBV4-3 CASSPTTGVYNEQFF TGCGCCAGCAGCCCGACCACAGGCGTTTACAATGAGCAGTTCTTC
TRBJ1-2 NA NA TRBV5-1 CASSLERYGYTF TGCGCCAGCAGCTTGGAGAGATATGGCTACACCTTC
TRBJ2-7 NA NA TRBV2 CASSERGRSPYEQYF TGTGCCAGCAGTGAACGGGGCCGGAGTCCCTACGAGCAGTACTTC
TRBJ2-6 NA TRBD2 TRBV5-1 CASSTTSGSFGANVLTF TGCGCCAGCAGCACGACTAGCGGGAGCTTCGGGGCCAACGTCCTGACTTTC
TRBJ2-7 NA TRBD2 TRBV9 CASSGVGRADEQYF TGTGCCAGCAGCGGGGTCGGGAGGGCGGACGAGCAGTACTTC
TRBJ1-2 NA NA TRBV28 CASSFNPRQVYGYTF TGTGCCAGCAGCTTTAATCCCCGACAGGTCTATGGCTACACCTTC
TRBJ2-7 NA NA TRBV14 CASSFAGDSYEQYF TGTGCCAGCAGTTTCGCAGGTGACTCCTACGAGCAGTACTTC
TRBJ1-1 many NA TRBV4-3 CASSQGLMNTEAFF TGCGCCAGCAGCCAAGGTTTAATGAACACTGAAGCTTTCTTT
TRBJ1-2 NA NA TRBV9 CASSVATANYGYTF TGTGCCAGCAGCGTCGCGACAGCTAACTATGGCTACACCTTC
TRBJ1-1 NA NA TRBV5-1 CASSPRWTANTEAFF TGCGCCAGCAGCCCACGTTGGACAGCGAACACTGAAGCTTTCTTT
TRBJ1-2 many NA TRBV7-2 CASSPDENYGYTF TGTGCCAGCAGCCCCGACGAGAACTATGGCTACACCTTC
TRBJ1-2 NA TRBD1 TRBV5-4 CASSLGGQGYGYTF TGTGCCAGCAGCTTGGGGGGACAGGGTTATGGCTACACCTTC